This TCR beta chain comes out of a study of cytomegalovirus exposure and HLA in healthy donors. General observations from the study: Common viral pathogens seemed to be connected with several of the most significant clusters, according to a later analysis. Highest at DRB1 and lowest at HLA-C, TCR association rates differed among HLA loci in a later analysis. TCR beta chain V- and J-gene trimming was linked, in a later analysis, to a missense variant in DCLRE1C. A classifier reportedly called cytomegalovirus status with high sensitivity and specificity.

Germline V gene data show CDR1 as SGHTA and CDR2 as FQGNSA. The CDR3 totals 15 residues. Between the trimmed V and J ends, which lost 1 base and 0 bases, there was a span of 9 bases. Use of 60 Vbeta and 13 Jbeta primers characterized the PCR. The data were produced by immunoSEQ multiplex PCR, yet TCRdb's version contains in-frame clones alone and is incomplete. The sample carries about 120,000 clones, 9% to 10% recorded once. For this clone: What it binds is not known.

The V gene is TRBV7-2, the J gene TRBJ2-5, with D unresolved. This clonotype was obtained from a man aged 25 to 40 in good health and CMV-seronegative. Sequenced input: PBMCs. CDR3 sequence: CASSLDGWYQETQYF. CDR3 bases: TGTGCCAGCAGCTTAGATGGCTGGTACCAAGAGACCCAGTACTTC.